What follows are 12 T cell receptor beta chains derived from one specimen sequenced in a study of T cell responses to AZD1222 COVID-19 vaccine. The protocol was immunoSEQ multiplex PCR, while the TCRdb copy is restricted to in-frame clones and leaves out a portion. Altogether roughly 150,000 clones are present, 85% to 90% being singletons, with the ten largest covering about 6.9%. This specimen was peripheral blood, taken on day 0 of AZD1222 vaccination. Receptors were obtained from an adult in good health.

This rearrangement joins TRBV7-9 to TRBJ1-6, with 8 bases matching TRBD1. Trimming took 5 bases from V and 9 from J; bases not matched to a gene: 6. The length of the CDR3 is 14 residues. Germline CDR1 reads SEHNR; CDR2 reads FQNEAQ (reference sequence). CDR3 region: CASSAPDRGSPLHF. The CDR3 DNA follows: TGTGCCAGCAGCGCACCTGACAGGGGTTCACCCCTCCACTTT.

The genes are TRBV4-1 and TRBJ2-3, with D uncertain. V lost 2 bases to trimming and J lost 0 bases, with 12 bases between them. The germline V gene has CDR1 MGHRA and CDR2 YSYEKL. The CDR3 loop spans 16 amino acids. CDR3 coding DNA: TGCGCCAGCAGCCAATACCCCCGCGGTAGCACAGATACGCAGTATTTT. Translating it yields CASSQYPRGSTDTQYF.

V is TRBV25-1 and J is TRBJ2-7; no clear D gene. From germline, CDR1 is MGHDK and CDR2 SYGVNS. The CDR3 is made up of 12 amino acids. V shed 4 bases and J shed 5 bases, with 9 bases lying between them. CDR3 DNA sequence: TGTGCCAGCAGTGGAAAATTCCACGAGCAGTACTTC. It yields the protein CASSGKFHEQYF.

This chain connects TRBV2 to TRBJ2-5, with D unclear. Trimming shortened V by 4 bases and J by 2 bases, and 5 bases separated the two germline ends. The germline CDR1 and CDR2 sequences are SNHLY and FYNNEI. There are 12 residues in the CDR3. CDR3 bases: TGTGCCAGCAGTGGTAGGCAAGAGACCCAGTACTTC. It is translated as CASSGRQETQYF.

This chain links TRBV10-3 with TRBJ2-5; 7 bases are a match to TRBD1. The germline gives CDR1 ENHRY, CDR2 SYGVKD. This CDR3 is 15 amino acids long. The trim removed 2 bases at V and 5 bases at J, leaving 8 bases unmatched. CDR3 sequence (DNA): TGTGCCATCAGTGAGCGACAGGGTGGGATGGAGACCCAGTACTTC. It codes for CAISERQGGMETQYF.

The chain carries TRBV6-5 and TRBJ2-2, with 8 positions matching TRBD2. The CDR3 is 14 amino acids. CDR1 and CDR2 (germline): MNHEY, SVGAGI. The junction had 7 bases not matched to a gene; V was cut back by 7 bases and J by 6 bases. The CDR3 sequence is CASTPTSEAGELFF. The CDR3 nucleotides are TGTGCCAGCACCCCGACTAGCGAGGCCGGGGAGCTGTTTTTT.

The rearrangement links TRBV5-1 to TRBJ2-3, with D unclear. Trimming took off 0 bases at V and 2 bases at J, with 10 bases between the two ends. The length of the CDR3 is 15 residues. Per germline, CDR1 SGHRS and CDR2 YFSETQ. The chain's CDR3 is CASSLVLQDTDTQYF. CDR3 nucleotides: TGCGCCAGCAGCTTGGTTTTGCAGGACACAGATACGCAGTATTTT.

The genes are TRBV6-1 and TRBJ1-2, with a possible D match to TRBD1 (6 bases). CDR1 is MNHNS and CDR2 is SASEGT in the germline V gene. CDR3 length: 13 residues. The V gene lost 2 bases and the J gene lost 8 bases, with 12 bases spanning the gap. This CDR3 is CASSEQGRKGYTF. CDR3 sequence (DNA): TGTGCCAGCAGTGAACAGGGGCGGAAAGGCTACACCTTC.

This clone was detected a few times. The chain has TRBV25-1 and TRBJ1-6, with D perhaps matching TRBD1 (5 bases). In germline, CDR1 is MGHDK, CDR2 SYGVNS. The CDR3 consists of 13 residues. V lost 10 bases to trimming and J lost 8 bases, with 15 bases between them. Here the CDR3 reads CATRRGTDSPLHF. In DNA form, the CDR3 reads TGTGCCACACGGAGGGGCACGGATTCACCCCTCCACTTT.

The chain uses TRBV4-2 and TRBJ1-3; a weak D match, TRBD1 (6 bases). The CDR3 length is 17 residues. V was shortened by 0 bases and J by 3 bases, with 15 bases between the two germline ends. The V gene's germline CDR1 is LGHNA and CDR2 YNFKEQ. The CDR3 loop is CASSQDIVRGGGNTIYF. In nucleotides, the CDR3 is TGTGCCAGCAGCCAAGATATAGTCAGGGGAGGTGGAAACACCATATATTTT.

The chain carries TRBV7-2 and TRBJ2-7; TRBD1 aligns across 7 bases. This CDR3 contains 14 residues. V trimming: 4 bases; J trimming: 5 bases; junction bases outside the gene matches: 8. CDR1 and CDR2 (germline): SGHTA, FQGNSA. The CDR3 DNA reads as TGTGCCAGCAGCTCCGGACAGGCCTCACACGAGCAGTACTTC. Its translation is CASSSGQASHEQYF.

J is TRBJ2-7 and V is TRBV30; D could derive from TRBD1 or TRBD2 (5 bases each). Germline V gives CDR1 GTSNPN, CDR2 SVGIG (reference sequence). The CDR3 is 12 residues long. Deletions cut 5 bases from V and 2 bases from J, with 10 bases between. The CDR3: CAWGGSTYEQYF. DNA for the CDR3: TGTGCCTGGGGGGGTAGCACCTACGAGCAGTACTTC.